The 10 T cell receptor beta chains below all came from one sample that was sequenced in a study of neoadjuvant anti-PD-1 for oral cavity cancer. Profiling relied on immunoSEQ multiplex PCR, and the TCRdb table lists in-frame clones only, not all of them. This sample carries under 20,000 clones, less than 80% of them seen once, and the ten largest clones take approximately 2.6%. The sample consisted of PBMCs, taken before nivolumab (anti-PD-1) treatment. These TCRs come from a person between 40 and 79 years old with oral cavity squamous cell carcinoma.

The chain joins TRBV11-2 to TRBJ2-2, with TRBD1 identical over 9 bases. Germline loops: CDR1 SGHAT, CDR2 FQNNGV. V lost 11 bases, J lost 7 bases, and 11 bases stayed unmatched. This CDR3 spans 14 amino acids. Here the CDR3 DNA reads TGTGCCTCGAGGGTGACAGGGGGGGACGGGGAGCTGTTTTTT. The encoded protein is CASRVTGGDGELFF.

A few counts support this clone. The chain is built from TRBV6-1 and TRBJ1-2; D is undetermined. Trimming cost V 3 bases and J 4 bases, with 6 bases left between them. This CDR3 has 12 residues. Germline V CDR1 and CDR2: MNHNS, SASEGT. The CDR3 coding sequence is TGTGCCAGCAGTGACAGCCGCTATGGCTACACCTTC. Amino acid sequence: CASSDSRYGYTF.

The CDR3 loop reads CAWSRGTDTQYF. In DNA, the CDR3 is TGTGCCTGGAGCCGCGGAACAGATACGCAGTATTTT. The chain carries TRBV30 and TRBJ2-3; D not resolved. The V end was cut by 3 bases, the J end by 3 bases, with 7 bases between. CDR3 size: 12 residues. Germline V gives CDR1 GTSNPN, CDR2 SVGIG (reference sequence). Full variable domain (rest looked up from reference TRBV30 and TRBJ2-3): SQTIHQWPATLVQPVGSPLSLECTVEGTSNPNLYWYRQAAGRGLQLLFYSVGIGQISSEVPQNLSASRPQDRQFILSSKKLLLSDSGFYLCAWSRGTDTQYFGPGTRLTVL.

This clone was recorded a few times. The CDR3 coding sequence is TGTGCCAGCAGTGATGAGTCAGGGGGCGTTCATGGCTACACCTTC. Its translation: CASSDESGGVHGYTF. The V gene is TRBV6-4, the J gene TRBJ1-2, with TRBD1 identical over 8 bases. Germline CDR1 is MRHNA and CDR2 is SNTAGT. The CDR3 totals 15 residues. Trimming removed 3 bases from V and 6 bases from J; junction bases left unmatched: 9.

V gene TRBV6-4 combines with J gene TRBJ2-7; 13 nucleotides align to TRBD2. The germline V gene encodes CDR1 MRHNA and CDR2 SNTAGT. There are 14 residues in the CDR3. V lost 10 bases, J lost 6 bases, and 9 bases stayed unmatched. The CDR3 coding sequence is TGTGCCATCCAAGAGGGACTAGCGGGAATCGAGCAGTACTTC. The encoded protein is CAIQEGLAGIEQYF.

This rearrangement joins TRBV28 to TRBJ2-7, with a possible D match to TRBD1 (5 bases). Trimming took off 8 bases at V and 6 bases at J, with 20 bases between the two ends. Germline CDR1 is MDHEN and CDR2 is SYDVKM. This CDR3 has 14 residues. For the CDR3, the DNA is TGTGCCAGCGGACCATTGGACAAGCAAAGCGAGCAGTACTTC. It translates to CASGPLDKQSEQYF.

V is TRBV7-3 and J is TRBJ1-5; D not resolved. Germline V gene data show CDR1 as SGHTA and CDR2 as FQGTGA. Trimming left V 5 bases short and J 6 bases short, with 11 bases between. The CDR3 contains 13 residues. The chain's CDR3 is CASSPGHGQPQHF. For the CDR3, the DNA is TGTGCCAGCAGCCCCGGGCACGGTCAGCCCCAGCATTTT.

The chain employs TRBV2 and TRBJ1-5; tentatively, D is TRBD1 (6 bases). The CDR3 runs 13 residues. Germline loops: CDR1 SNHLY, CDR2 FYNNEI. Deletions cut 6 bases from V and 3 bases from J, with 9 bases between. As DNA, the CDR3 is TGTGCCAGCAGCCGGGACACCAATCAGCCCCAGCATTTT. Translated: CASSRDTNQPQHF.

J is TRBJ1-2 and V is TRBV6-6; TRBD1 aligns across 7 bases. The germline CDR1 and CDR2 sequences are MNHNY and SVGAGI (reference sequence). This CDR3 contains 12 residues. The junction had 4 bases not matched to a gene; V was cut back by 6 bases and J by 6 bases. CDR3 protein: CASSYQGDGYTF. The CDR3 nucleotides are TGTGCCAGCAGCTATCAGGGGGATGGCTACACCTTC.

This chain connects TRBV14 to TRBJ2-7, with TRBD1 identical over 8 bases. The germline gives CDR1 SGHDN, CDR2 FVKESK. The CDR3 sequence is 15 residues long. Germline trimming cut 6 bases from V and 1 base from J; bases unmatched to any gene: 8. CDR3 DNA: TGTGCCAGCAGGCGCCGGGACAGGCCTTCCTACGAGCAGTACTTC. This encodes CASRRRDRPSYEQYF.